Listed below are T cell receptor beta chains from one sample, sequenced in a study of blood T cells in healthy people across ages. TCRdb re-derived calls from the 5' RACE reads in MiXCR, one entry per CDR3 protein. The sample lists under 1,000,000 distinct CDR3 sequences, about half occurring once. The sample taken for sequencing was blood. The source of these receptors is a man at least 80 years old in good health. Both conserved end residues are part of each CDR3. The order of the fields is D gene, clone size, J gene, V gene, CDR3 protein, CDR3 DNA. The D gene is left open where the match is weak. Not all rows give a size; the values are once, few, many and, for expanded clones, a class.

D gene: NA
clone size: many
J gene: TRBJ2-5
V gene: TRBV11-3
CDR3 protein: CASSSMMETQYF
CDR3 DNA: TGTGCCAGCAGCTCCATGATGGAGACCCAGTACTTC

D gene: NA
clone size: NA
J gene: TRBJ1-6
V gene: TRBV19
CDR3 protein: CASSIPARMDNSPLHF
CDR3 DNA: TGTGCCAGTAGTATTCCTGCCCGGATGGATAATTCACCCCTCCACTTT

D gene: TRBD2
clone size: few
J gene: TRBJ2-7
V gene: TRBV20-1
CDR3 protein: CSASWSGGNYEQYF
CDR3 DNA: TGCAGTGCTAGTTGGAGCGGGGGGAACTACGAGCAGTACTTC

D gene: TRBD1
clone size: few
J gene: TRBJ2-7
V gene: TRBV24-1
CDR3 protein: CATSPGQGNEQYF
CDR3 DNA: TGTGCCACCAGTCCGGGACAGGGGAACGAGCAGTACTTC

D gene: NA
clone size: once
J gene: TRBJ2-7
V gene: TRBV28
CDR3 protein: CASSLTGRQAYEQYF
CDR3 DNA: TGTGCCAGCAGTTTAACGGGACGCCAGGCCTACGAGCAGTACTTC

D gene: TRBD1
clone size: many
J gene: TRBJ2-1
V gene: TRBV6-5
CDR3 protein: CASSHRGSYNEQFF
CDR3 DNA: TGTGCCAGCAGTCACAGGGGTTCCTACAATGAGCAGTTCTTC

D gene: TRBD2
clone size: NA
J gene: TRBJ2-7
V gene: TRBV29-1
CDR3 protein: CSVRNGRDEQYF
CDR3 DNA: TGCAGCGTCCGCAACGGGAGGGACGAGCAGTACTTC

D gene: NA
clone size: few
J gene: TRBJ2-7
V gene: TRBV14
CDR3 protein: CASSQSRVEQYF
CDR3 DNA: TGTGCCAGCAGCCAAAGTAGGGTTGAGCAGTACTTC

D gene: NA
clone size: few
J gene: TRBJ2-3
V gene: TRBV20-1
CDR3 protein: CSAEGAGDYKDTQYF
CDR3 DNA: TGCAGTGCTGAAGGCGCCGGTGACTACAAAGATACGCAGTATTTT

D gene: NA
clone size: many
J gene: TRBJ2-3
V gene: TRBV4-3
CDR3 protein: CASSQEGADTQYF
CDR3 DNA: TGTGCCAGCAGCCAAGAAGGGGCAGATACGCAGTATTTT

D gene: TRBD2
clone size: few
J gene: TRBJ2-7
V gene: TRBV20-1
CDR3 protein: CSARMAGEIHEQYF
CDR3 DNA: TGCAGTGCTAGAATGGCGGGAGAAATACACGAGCAGTACTTC

D gene: NA
clone size: NA
J gene: TRBJ2-7
V gene: TRBV4-2
CDR3 protein: CASSPDWGAYEQYF
CDR3 DNA: TGTGCCAGCTCCCCTGACTGGGGGGCCTACGAGCAGTACTTC

D gene: NA
clone size: many
J gene: TRBJ2-4
V gene: TRBV7-9
CDR3 protein: CASSLVQGLAKNIQYF
CDR3 DNA: TGTGCCAGCAGCTTAGTCCAGGGCCTAGCCAAAAACATTCAGTACTTC

D gene: NA
clone size: NA
J gene: TRBJ2-5
V gene: TRBV7-8
CDR3 protein: CASSLGSATQETQYF
CDR3 DNA: TGTGCCAGCAGCTTAGGGTCAGCGACCCAAGAGACCCAGTACTTC

D gene: NA
clone size: NA
J gene: TRBJ2-5
V gene: TRBV20-1
CDR3 protein: CSGAPGQETQYF
CDR3 DNA: TGCAGTGGTGCCCCGGGGCAAGAGACCCAGTACTTC

D gene: NA
clone size: few
J gene: TRBJ2-7
V gene: TRBV6-5
CDR3 protein: CASSPQPQGSEQYF
CDR3 DNA: TGTGCCAGCAGTCCTCAACCACAGGGTTCCGAGCAGTACTTC

D gene: TRBD1
clone size: many
J gene: TRBJ1-5
V gene: TRBV20-1
CDR3 protein: CSASQQGDRPQHF
CDR3 DNA: TGCAGTGCTAGCCAACAGGGGGACCGGCCCCAGCATTTT

D gene: TRBD2
clone size: many
J gene: TRBJ2-3
V gene: TRBV20-1
CDR3 protein: CSASLAGAGADTQYF
CDR3 DNA: TGCAGTGCTAGTTTAGCGGGAGCGGGAGCAGATACGCAGTATTTT

D gene: TRBD1
clone size: NA
J gene: TRBJ2-7
V gene: TRBV5-6
CDR3 protein: CASSLDRGGFLAYEQYF
CDR3 DNA: TGTGCCAGCAGCCTAGACAGGGGGGGCTTCTTAGCCTACGAGCAGTACTTC

D gene: NA
clone size: few
J gene: TRBJ2-3
V gene: TRBV10-3
CDR3 protein: CAISEFGAPSTDTQYF
CDR3 DNA: TGTGCCATCAGTGAGTTCGGGGCGCCTAGCACAGATACGCAGTATTTT

D gene: NA
clone size: NA
J gene: TRBJ2-3
V gene: TRBV7-9
CDR3 protein: CASSLGGGEADTQYF
CDR3 DNA: TGCGCCAGCAGCTTAGGAGGGGGAGAGGCAGATACGCAGTATTTT

D gene: TRBD2
clone size: NA
J gene: TRBJ2-7
V gene: TRBV12-3/TRBV12-4
CDR3 protein: CASSHRTSGSSYEQYF
CDR3 DNA: TGTGCCAGCAGCCATCGGACTAGCGGGAGCTCCTACGAGCAGTACTTC

D gene: TRBD2
clone size: few
J gene: TRBJ2-7
V gene: TRBV12-3/TRBV12-4
CDR3 protein: CASSFASGSAYEQYF
CDR3 DNA: TGTGCCAGCAGTTTTGCTAGCGGGTCGGCCTACGAGCAGTACTTC

D gene: NA
clone size: NA
J gene: TRBJ1-2
V gene: TRBV3-1
CDR3 protein: CASSRLGDYGYTF
CDR3 DNA: TGTGCCAGCAGCCGCCTCGGGGACTATGGCTACACCTTC

D gene: NA
clone size: NA
J gene: TRBJ1-4
V gene: TRBV7-2
CDR3 protein: CASSVKSRDAATNEKLFF
CDR3 DNA: TGTGCCAGCAGCGTAAAATCCCGGGACGCAGCAACTAATGAAAAACTGTTTTTT

D gene: NA
clone size: NA
J gene: TRBJ2-1
V gene: TRBV6-1
CDR3 protein: CASSERRGQQFF
CDR3 DNA: TGTGCCAGCAGTGAGAGACGAGGCCAGCAGTTCTTC

D gene: NA
clone size: NA
J gene: TRBJ2-7
V gene: TRBV3-1
CDR3 protein: CASSQSSGNEQYF
CDR3 DNA: TGTGCCAGCAGCCAATCTTCAGGGAACGAGCAGTACTTC

D gene: NA
clone size: once
J gene: TRBJ1-2
V gene: TRBV12-3/TRBV12-4
CDR3 protein: CASSLRGFTNANYGYTF
CDR3 DNA: TGTGCCAGCAGTCTACGGGGGTTCACCAATGCTAACTATGGCTACACCTTC

D gene: TRBD2
clone size: NA
J gene: TRBJ2-7
V gene: TRBV12-3/TRBV12-4
CDR3 protein: CASSLTSGKVEQYF
CDR3 DNA: TGTGCCAGCAGTTTGACTAGCGGGAAGGTTGAGCAGTACTTC

D gene: TRBD1
clone size: NA
J gene: TRBJ2-7
V gene: TRBV12-3/TRBV12-4
CDR3 protein: CASKWTGAEQYF
CDR3 DNA: TGTGCCAGCAAATGGACAGGGGCCGAGCAGTACTTC

D gene: TRBD1
clone size: NA
J gene: TRBJ1-4
V gene: TRBV7-9
CDR3 protein: CASSSGQVGEATNEKLFF
CDR3 DNA: TGTGCCAGCAGCTCCGGACAGGTGGGGGAAGCAACTAATGAAAAACTGTTTTTT

D gene: NA
clone size: many
J gene: TRBJ1-1
V gene: TRBV29-1
CDR3 protein: CSASDRTRGAFF
CDR3 DNA: TGCAGCGCCTCCGACAGGACCCGGGGGGCTTTCTTT

D gene: NA
clone size: NA
J gene: TRBJ2-4
V gene: TRBV2
CDR3 protein: CASSDKQGAIQYF
CDR3 DNA: TGTGCCAGCAGTGATAAACAGGGTGCCATTCAGTACTTC

D gene: TRBD1
clone size: NA
J gene: TRBJ2-7
V gene: TRBV12-3/TRBV12-4
CDR3 protein: CASSRVGTDQYF
CDR3 DNA: TGTGCCAGCAGTCGCGTCGGGACAGATCAGTACTTC

D gene: TRBD1
clone size: few
J gene: TRBJ2-7
V gene: TRBV5-1
CDR3 protein: CASSPGTGIYEQYF
CDR3 DNA: TGCGCCAGCAGCCCCGGGACAGGAATCTACGAGCAGTACTTC

D gene: TRBD2
clone size: many
J gene: TRBJ2-3
V gene: TRBV29-1
CDR3 protein: CSVHSGGRAEDTQYF
CDR3 DNA: TGCAGCGTCCATTCGGGCGGGAGGGCCGAAGATACGCAGTATTTT

D gene: TRBD2
clone size: NA
J gene: TRBJ2-3
V gene: TRBV13
CDR3 protein: CASSLLAGEKKDTQYF
CDR3 DNA: TGTGCCAGCAGTCTTCTAGCGGGAGAGAAAAAAGATACGCAGTATTTT

D gene: NA
clone size: NA
J gene: TRBJ1-1
V gene: TRBV12-3/TRBV12-4
CDR3 protein: CASSIRAGPDGTEAFF
CDR3 DNA: TGTGCCAGCAGCATCCGGGCGGGCCCCGACGGCACTGAAGCTTTCTTT

D gene: NA
clone size: NA
J gene: TRBJ1-1
V gene: TRBV5-1
CDR3 protein: CASSLEQIMNTEAFF
CDR3 DNA: TGCGCCAGCAGCTTGGAGCAGATTATGAACACTGAAGCTTTCTTT

D gene: TRBD2
clone size: NA
J gene: TRBJ2-3
V gene: TRBV27
CDR3 protein: CASSLTGGAAGTDTQYF
CDR3 DNA: TGTGCCAGCAGTTTAACGGGGGGGGCTGCAGGCACAGATACGCAGTATTTT

D gene: NA
clone size: NA
J gene: TRBJ1-1
V gene: TRBV29-1
CDR3 protein: CSVVTGSNTEAFF
CDR3 DNA: TGCAGCGTGGTAACAGGATCGAACACTGAAGCTTTCTTT

D gene: TRBD2
clone size: NA
J gene: TRBJ2-1
V gene: TRBV28
CDR3 protein: CASSFSSGRGRGSYNEQFF
CDR3 DNA: TGTGCCAGCAGTTTTTCTAGCGGGAGGGGCCGAGGTTCCTACAATGAGCAGTTCTTC

D gene: NA
clone size: few
J gene: TRBJ1-1
V gene: TRBV20-1
CDR3 protein: CSASKDPSTEAFF
CDR3 DNA: TGCAGTGCTAGCAAGGACCCCTCCACTGAAGCTTTCTTT

D gene: NA
clone size: NA
J gene: TRBJ2-3
V gene: TRBV7-2
CDR3 protein: CASSLARGGTDTQYF
CDR3 DNA: TGTGCCAGCAGCTTAGCGCGGGGCGGGACAGATACGCAGTATTTT